This is a list of T cell receptor beta chains from one sample in a study of CD4 T cells in relation to SARS-CoV-2 and coronaviruses. The repertoire was sequenced with immunoSEQ multiplex PCR; TCRdb's copy has only in-frame clones and lacks some. The table has about 60,000 clones, about 94% seen once; the top ten hold over 0.11%. Sequencing was carried out using naive CD4+ T cells from PBMCs. These receptors all stem from a human donor in good health. The CDR3 runs from the conserved cysteine through the conserved F or W. D genes are given only for firm matches. Not every row has a clone size; where given, it reads once, few, many or a size class.

TRBJ2-3 - TRBV5-1 - CASSLQGRGGTDTQYF TGCGCCAGCAGCTTGCAGGGGCGAGGGGGCACAGATACGCAGTATTTT
TRBJ2-3 - TRBV10-3 TRBD2 CAISGLAGRSTDTQYF TGTGCCATCAGTGGGTTAGCGGGACGTAGCACAGATACGCAGTATTTT
TRBJ1-2 once TRBV28 - CASSRTGGRANYGYTF TGTGCCAGCAGCCGGACCGGGGGGCGGGCGAACTATGGCTACACCTTC
TRBJ2-1 - TRBV7-9 TRBD2 CASTHRSSGSGNEQFF TGTGCCAGCACCCACCGGTCTAGCGGGAGCGGAAATGAGCAGTTCTTC
TRBJ1-6 - TRBV5-5 TRBD1 CASSSGDRLTNSPLHF TGTGCCAGCAGCTCAGGGGACAGGCTAACTAATTCACCCCTCCACTTT
TRBJ2-5 - TRBV5-4 - CASSEDRREETQYF TGTGCCAGCAGCGAGGATCGCCGCGAAGAGACCCAGTACTTC
TRBJ2-6 - TRBV2 TRBD1 CANDRDGANVLTF TGTGCCAACGACAGGGATGGGGCCAACGTCCTGACTTTC
TRBJ1-2 - TRBV18 - CASSPGQAPNYGYTF TGTGCCAGCTCTCCAGGACAAGCCCCTAACTATGGCTACACCTTC
TRBJ1-1 few TRBV20-1 - CSAEVPAFF TGCAGCGCGGAAGTGCCAGCTTTCTTT
TRBJ2-1 - TRBV29-1 - CSAQNNEQFF TGCAGCGCCCAGAACAATGAGCAGTTCTTC
TRBJ1-1 once TRBV4-1 - CASSQDWGWGAAFF TGCGCCAGCAGCCAAGATTGGGGTTGGGGGGCTGCTTTCTTT
TRBJ1-5 - TRBV28 - CATTRIDLNQPQHF TGTGCCACCACCCGGATAGATCTCAATCAGCCCCAGCATTTT
TRBJ1-2 - TRBV7-8 - CASSLWGAGYGYTF TGTGCCAGCAGCTTATGGGGGGCAGGCTATGGCTACACCTTC
TRBJ1-5 - TRBV4-1 - CASSQGLGRGNQPQHF TGCGCCAGCAGCCAAGGGCTAGGCAGGGGCAATCAGCCCCAGCATTTT
TRBJ1-5 - TRBV2 - CASSNRSNQPQHF TGTGCCAGCAGTAATAGGAGCAATCAGCCCCAGCATTTT
TRBJ1-2 - TRBV28 - CASSLLGYGYTF TGTGCCAGCAGTTTACTCGGCTATGGCTACACCTTC
TRBJ2-2 - TRBV19 TRBD2 CASSTLAGSGGELFF TGTGCCAGTAGTACCCTAGCGGGATCTGGCGGGGAGCTGTTTTTT
TRBJ2-1 - TRBV6-1 - CASSGTKRSSSPAYNEQFF TGTGCCAGCAGTGGGACCAAGCGGTCCTCCTCCCCTGCCTACAATGAGCAGTTCTTC
TRBJ2-1 - TRBV7-3 - CASSLILVPTPYNEQFF TGTGCCAGCAGCTTAATCCTAGTTCCGACGCCCTACAATGAGCAGTTCTTC
TRBJ2-5 - TRBV7-2 TRBD2 CASSGTTSGGMETQYF TGTGCCAGCAGCGGGACGACTAGCGGGGGGATGGAGACCCAGTACTTC
TRBJ2-3 - TRBV7-9 - CASSLAVPSTDTQYF TGTGCCAGCAGCTTAGCGGTCCCAAGCACAGATACGCAGTATTTT
TRBJ1-5 few TRBV3-1/TRBV3-2 - CASSQAARQPQHF TGTGCCAGCAGCCAAGCCGCACGACAGCCCCAGCATTTT